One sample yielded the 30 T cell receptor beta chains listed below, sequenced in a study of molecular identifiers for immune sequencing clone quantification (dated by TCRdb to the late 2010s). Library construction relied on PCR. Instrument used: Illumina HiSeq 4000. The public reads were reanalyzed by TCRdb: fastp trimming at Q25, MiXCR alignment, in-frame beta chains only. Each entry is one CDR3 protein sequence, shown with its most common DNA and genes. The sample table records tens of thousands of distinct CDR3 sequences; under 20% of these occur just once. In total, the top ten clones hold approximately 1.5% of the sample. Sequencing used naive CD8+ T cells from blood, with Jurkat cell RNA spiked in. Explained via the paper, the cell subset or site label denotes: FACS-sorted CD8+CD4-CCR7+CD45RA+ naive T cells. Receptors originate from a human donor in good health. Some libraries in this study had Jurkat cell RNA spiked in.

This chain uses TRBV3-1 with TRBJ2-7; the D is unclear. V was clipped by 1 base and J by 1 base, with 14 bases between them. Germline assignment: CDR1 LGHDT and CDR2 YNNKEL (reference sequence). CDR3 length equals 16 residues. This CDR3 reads CASSQGRGYGSYEQYF. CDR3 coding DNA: TGTGCCAGCAGCCAAGGACGAGGCTATGGGTCCTACGAGCAGTACTTC.

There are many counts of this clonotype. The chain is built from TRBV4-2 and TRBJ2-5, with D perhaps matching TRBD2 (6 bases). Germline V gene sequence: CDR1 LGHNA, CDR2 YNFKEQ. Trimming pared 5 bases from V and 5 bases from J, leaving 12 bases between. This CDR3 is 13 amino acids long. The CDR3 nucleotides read TGTGCCAGCAGCGAAGCAGGAGGGGAGACCCAGTACTTC. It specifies CASSEAGGETQYF.

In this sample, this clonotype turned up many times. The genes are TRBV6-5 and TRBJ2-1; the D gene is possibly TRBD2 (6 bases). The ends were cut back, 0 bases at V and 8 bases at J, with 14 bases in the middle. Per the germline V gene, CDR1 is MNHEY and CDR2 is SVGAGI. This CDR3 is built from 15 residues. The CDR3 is CASSYSSGVFDEQFF. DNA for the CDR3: TGTGCCAGCAGTTACTCGTCGGGAGTTTTTGATGAGCAGTTCTTC.

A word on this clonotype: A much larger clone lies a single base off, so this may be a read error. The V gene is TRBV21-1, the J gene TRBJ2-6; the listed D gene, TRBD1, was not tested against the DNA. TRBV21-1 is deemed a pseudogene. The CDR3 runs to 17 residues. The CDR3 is CASSKYTGESGANVQTF. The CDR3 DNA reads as TGTGCCAGCAGCAAATACACGGGGGAGTCTGGGGCCAACGTCCAGACTTTC.

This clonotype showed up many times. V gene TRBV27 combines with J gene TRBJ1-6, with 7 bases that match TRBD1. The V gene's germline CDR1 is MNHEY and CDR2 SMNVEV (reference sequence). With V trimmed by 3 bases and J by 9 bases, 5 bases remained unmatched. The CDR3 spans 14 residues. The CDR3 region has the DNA TGTGCCAGCAGTTTGAGGGACAGCCGTTCACCCCTCCACTTT. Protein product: CASSLRDSRSPLHF.

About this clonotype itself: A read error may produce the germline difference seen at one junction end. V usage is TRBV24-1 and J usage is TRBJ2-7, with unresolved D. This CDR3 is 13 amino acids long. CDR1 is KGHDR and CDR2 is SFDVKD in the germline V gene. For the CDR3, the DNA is TGTGCCACTAGTGACCTCCTTTCCTACGAGCAGTACTTC. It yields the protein CATSDLLSYEQYF.

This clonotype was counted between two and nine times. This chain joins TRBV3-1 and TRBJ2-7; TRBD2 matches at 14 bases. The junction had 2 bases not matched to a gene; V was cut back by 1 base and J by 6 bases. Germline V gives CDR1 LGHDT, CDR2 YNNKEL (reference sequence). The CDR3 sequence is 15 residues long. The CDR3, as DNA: TGTGCCAGCAGCCAAGCGGGACTAGCGGGAGCCGAGCAGTACTTC. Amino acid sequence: CASSQAGLAGAEQYF.

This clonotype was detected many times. The CDR3 coding sequence is TGTGCCAGCAGCCAGGGGAACAATCAGCCCCAGCATTTT. Its protein product is CASSQGNNQPQHF. The genes are TRBV3-1 and TRBJ1-5; no reliable D call. This CDR3 comprises 13 residues. CDR1 LGHDT and CDR2 YNNKEL come from the germline V gene (reference sequence). Trimming took 3 bases from V and 3 from J, leaving 6 bases between them.

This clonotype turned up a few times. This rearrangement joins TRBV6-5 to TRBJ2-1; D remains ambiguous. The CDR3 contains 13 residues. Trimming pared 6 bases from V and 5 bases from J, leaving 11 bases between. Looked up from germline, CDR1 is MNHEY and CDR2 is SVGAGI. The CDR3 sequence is CASSPLGNNEQFF. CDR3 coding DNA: TGTGCCAGCAGCCCACTGGGGAACAATGAGCAGTTCTTC.

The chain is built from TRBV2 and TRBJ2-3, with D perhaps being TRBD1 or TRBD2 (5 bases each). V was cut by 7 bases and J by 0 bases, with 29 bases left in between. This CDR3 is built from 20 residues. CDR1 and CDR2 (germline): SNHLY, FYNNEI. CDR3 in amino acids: CASTSGRGPSLNSSTDTQYF. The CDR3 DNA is TGTGCCAGCACTTCCGGCCGGGGCCCCTCCCTTAACTCTAGCACAGATACGCAGTATTTT.

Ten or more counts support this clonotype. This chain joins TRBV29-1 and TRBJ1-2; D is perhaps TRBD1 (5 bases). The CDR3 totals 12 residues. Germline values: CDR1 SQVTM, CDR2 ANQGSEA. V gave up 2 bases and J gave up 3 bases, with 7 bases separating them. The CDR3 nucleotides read TGCAGCGTTGAAACACAGGACTATGGCTACACCTTC. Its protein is CSVETQDYGYTF.

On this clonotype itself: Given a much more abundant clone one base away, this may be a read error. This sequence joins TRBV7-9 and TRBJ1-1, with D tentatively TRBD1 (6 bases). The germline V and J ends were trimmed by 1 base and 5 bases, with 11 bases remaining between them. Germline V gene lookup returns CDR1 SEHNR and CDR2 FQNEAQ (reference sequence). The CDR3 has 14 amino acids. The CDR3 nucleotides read TGTGCCAGCAGCTTAGGAGGGGGGGCGACTGAAGCTTTCTTT. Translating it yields CASSLGGGATEAFF. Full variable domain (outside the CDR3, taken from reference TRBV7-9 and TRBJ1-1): DTGVSQNPRHKITKRGQNVTFRCDPISEHNRLYWYRQTLGQGPEFLTYFQNEAQLEKSRLLSDRFSAERPKGSFSTLEIQRTEQGDSAMYLCASSLGGGATEAFFGQGTRLTVV.

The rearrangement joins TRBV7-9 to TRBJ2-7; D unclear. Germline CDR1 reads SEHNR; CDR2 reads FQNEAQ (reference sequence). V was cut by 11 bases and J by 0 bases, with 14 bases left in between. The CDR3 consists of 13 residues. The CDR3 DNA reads TGTGCCGGCACTGGTCAGGACTCCTACGAGCAGTACTTC. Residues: CAGTGQDSYEQYF.

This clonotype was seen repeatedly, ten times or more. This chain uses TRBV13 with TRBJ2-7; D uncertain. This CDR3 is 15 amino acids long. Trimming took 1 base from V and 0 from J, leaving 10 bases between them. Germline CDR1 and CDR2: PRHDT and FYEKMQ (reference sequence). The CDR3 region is CASSLVTSSSYEQYF. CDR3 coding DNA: TGTGCCAGCAGCTTAGTGACCAGTAGCTCCTACGAGCAGTACTTC.

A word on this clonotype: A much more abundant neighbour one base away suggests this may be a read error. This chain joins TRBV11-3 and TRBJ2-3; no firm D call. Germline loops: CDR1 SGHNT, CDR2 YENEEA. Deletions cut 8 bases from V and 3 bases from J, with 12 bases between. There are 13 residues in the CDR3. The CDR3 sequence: CASAIRPTDTQYF. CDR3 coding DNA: TGTGCCAGCGCCATCAGACCGACAGATACGCAGTATTTT.

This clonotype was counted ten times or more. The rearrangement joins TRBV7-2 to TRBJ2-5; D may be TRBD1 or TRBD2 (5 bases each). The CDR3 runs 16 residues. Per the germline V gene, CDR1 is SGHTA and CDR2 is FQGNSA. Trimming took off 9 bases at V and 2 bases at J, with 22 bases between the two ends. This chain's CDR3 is CASHTGTTTSQETQYF. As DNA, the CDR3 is TGTGCCAGTCATACCGGGACCACAACATCGCAAGAGACCCAGTACTTC.

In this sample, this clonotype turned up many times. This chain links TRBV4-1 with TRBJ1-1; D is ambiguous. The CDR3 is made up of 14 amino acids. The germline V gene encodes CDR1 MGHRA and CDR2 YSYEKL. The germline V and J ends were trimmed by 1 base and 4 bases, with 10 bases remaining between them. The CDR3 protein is CASSQVPSGTEAFF. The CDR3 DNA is TGCGCCAGCAGCCAAGTTCCCTCCGGCACTGAAGCTTTCTTT.

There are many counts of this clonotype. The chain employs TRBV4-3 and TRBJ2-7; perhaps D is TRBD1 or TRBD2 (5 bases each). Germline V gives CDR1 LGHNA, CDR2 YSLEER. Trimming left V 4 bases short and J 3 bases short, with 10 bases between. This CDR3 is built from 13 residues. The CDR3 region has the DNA TGCGCCAGCAGCCCGGGACCCGGCTACGAGCAGTACTTC. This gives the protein CASSPGPGYEQYF.

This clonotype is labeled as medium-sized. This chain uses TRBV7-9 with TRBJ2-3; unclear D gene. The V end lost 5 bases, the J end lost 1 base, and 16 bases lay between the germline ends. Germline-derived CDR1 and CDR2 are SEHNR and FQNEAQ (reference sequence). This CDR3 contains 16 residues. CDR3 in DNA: TGTGCCAGCAGCCCACTGACCGGATGGGGCACAGATACGCAGTATTTT. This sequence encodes CASSPLTGWGTDTQYF.

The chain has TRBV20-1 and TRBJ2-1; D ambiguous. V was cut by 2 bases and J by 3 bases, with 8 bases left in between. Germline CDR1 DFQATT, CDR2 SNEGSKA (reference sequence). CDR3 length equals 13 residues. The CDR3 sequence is CSARFPNYNEQFF. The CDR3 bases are TGCAGTGCTAGATTCCCGAACTACAATGAGCAGTTCTTC.

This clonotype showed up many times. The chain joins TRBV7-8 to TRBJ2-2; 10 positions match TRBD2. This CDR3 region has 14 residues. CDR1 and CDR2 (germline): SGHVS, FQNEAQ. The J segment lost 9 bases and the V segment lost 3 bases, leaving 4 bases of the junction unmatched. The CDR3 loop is CASSFSGRPRELFF. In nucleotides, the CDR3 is TGTGCCAGCAGCTTTAGCGGGAGGCCCCGGGAGCTGTTTTTT.

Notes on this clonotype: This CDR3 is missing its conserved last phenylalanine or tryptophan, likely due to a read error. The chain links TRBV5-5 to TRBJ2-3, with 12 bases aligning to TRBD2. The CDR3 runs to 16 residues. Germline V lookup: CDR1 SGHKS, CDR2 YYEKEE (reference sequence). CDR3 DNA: TGTGTCAGCAGCTTAGCGACTAGCGGGAGATCAGATACGCAGTATATT. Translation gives CVSSLATSGRSDTQYI.

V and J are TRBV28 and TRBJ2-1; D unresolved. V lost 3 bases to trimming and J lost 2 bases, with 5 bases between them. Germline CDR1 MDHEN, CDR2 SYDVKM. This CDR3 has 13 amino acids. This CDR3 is CASSLMAYNEQFF. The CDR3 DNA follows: TGTGCCAGCAGTTTGATGGCCTACAATGAGCAGTTCTTC.

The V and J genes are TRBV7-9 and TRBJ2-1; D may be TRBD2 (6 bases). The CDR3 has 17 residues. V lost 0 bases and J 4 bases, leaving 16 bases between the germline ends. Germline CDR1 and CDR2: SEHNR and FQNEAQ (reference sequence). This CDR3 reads CASSLAVRGAGYNEQFF. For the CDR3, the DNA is TGTGCCAGCAGCTTAGCTGTGAGGGGCGCGGGGTACAATGAGCAGTTCTTC.

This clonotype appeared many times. The CDR3 loop is CSARGYSSNQPQHF. CDR3 nucleotides: TGCAGTGCTAGAGGTTACAGTAGCAATCAGCCCCAGCATTTT. The chain combines TRBV20-1 with TRBJ1-5; unclear D gene. Trimming took 1 base from V and 0 from J, leaving 7 bases between them. The V gene's germline CDR1 is DFQATT and CDR2 SNEGSKA (reference sequence). This CDR3 is built from 14 residues.

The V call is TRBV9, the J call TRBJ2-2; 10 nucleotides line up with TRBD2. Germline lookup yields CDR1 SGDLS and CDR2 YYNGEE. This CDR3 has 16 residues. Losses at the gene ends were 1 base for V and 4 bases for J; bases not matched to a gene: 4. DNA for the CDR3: TGTGCCAGCAGCGTAAGACTAGCGGGTCTCACCGGGGAGCTGTTTTTT. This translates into CASSVRLAGLTGELFF.

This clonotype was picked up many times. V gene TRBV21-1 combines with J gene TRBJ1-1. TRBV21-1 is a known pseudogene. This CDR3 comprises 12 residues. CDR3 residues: CARRGYQTEAFF. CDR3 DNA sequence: TGTGCCAGACGAGGGTATCAGACTGAAGCTTTCTTT.

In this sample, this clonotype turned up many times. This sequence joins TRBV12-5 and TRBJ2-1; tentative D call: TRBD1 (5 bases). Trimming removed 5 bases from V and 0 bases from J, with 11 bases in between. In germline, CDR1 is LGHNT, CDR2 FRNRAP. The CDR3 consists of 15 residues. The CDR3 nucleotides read TGTGCTAGTGGTGGCGACAGCACCTCCTACAATGAGCAGTTCTTC. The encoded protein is CASGGDSTSYNEQFF.

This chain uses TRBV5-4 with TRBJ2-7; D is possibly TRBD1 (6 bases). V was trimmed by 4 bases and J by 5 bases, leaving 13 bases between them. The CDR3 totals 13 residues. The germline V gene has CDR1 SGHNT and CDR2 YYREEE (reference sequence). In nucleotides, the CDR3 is TGTGCCAGCAGCCCAACAGGGTCCCACGAGCAGTACTTC. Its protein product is CASSPTGSHEQYF.

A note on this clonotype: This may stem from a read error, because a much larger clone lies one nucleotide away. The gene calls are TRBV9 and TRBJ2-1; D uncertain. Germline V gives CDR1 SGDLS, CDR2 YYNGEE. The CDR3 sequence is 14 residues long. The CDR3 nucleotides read TGTGCCAGCAGCGCGCCAAGCTCCCACAATGAGCAGTTCTTC. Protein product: CASSAPSSHNEQFF.